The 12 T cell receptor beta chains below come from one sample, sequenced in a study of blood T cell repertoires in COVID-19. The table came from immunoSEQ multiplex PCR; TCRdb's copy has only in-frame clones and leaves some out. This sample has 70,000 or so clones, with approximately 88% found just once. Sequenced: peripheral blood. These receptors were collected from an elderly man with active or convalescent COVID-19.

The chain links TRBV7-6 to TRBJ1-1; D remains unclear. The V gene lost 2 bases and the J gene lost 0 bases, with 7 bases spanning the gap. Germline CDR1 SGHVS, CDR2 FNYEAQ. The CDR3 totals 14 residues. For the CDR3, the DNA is TGTGCCAGCAGCTTATCGAGCGTGAACACTGAAGCTTTCTTT. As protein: CASSLSSVNTEAFF.

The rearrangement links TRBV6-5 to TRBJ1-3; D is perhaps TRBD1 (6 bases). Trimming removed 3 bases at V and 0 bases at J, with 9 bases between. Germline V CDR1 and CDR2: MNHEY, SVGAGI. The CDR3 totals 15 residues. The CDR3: CASSYRGSSGNTIYF. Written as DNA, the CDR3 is TGTGCCAGCAGTTATAGGGGGTCCTCTGGAAACACCATATATTTT.

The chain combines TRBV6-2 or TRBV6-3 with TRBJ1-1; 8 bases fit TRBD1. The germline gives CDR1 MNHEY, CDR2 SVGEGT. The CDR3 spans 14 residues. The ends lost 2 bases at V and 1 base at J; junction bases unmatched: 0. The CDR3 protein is CASSYDRGNTEAFF. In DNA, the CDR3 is TGTGCCAGCAGTTACGACAGGGGGAACACTGAAGCTTTCTTT.

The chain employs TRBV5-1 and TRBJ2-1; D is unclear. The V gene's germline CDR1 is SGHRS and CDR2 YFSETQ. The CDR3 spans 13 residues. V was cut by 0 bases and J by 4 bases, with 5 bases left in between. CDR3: CASSLELYNEQFF. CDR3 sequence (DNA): TGCGCCAGCAGCTTGGAGCTTTACAATGAGCAGTTCTTC.

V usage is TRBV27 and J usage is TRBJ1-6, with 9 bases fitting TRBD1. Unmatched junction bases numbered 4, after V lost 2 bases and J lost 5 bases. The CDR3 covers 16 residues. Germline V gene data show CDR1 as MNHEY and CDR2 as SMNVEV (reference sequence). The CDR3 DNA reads TGTGCCAGCAGTTTAGGATACAGGGGGCATAATTCACCCCTCCACTTT. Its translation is CASSLGYRGHNSPLHF.

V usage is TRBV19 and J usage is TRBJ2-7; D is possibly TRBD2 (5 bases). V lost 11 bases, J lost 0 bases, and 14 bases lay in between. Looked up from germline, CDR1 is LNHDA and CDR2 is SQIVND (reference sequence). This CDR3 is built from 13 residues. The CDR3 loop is CAGLGGLSYEQYF. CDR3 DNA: TGTGCCGGACTGGGTGGGCTCTCCTACGAGCAGTACTTC.

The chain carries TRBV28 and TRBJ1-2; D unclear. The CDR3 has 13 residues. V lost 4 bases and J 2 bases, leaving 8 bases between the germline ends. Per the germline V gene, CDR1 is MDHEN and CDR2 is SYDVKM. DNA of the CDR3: TGTGCCAGCAGTTCTGCGGAGAACTATGGCTACACCTTC. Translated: CASSSAENYGYTF.

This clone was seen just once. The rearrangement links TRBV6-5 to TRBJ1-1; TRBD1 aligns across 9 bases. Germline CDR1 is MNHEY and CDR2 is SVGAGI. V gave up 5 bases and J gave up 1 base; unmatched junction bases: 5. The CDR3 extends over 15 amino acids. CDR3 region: CASSQTTGGNTEAFF. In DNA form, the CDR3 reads TGTGCCAGCAGTCAAACGACAGGGGGGAACACTGAAGCTTTCTTT.

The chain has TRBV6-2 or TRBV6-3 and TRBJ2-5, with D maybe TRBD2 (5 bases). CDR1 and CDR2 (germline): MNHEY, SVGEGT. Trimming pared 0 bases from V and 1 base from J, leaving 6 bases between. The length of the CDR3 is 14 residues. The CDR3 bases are TGTGCCAGCAGTTACTCCGGGGTCCAAGAGACCCAGTACTTC. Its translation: CASSYSGVQETQYF.

The CDR3 region is CASSHLARGSETQYF. For the CDR3, the DNA is TGTGCCAGCTCACACCTAGCAAGGGGGAGTGAGACCCAGTACTTC. The V and J genes are TRBV18 and TRBJ2-5, with D maybe TRBD1 (6 bases). Germline lookup yields CDR1 KGHSH and CDR2 LQKENI. Trimming removed 4 bases at V and 5 bases at J, with 17 bases between. CDR3 length equals 15 residues.

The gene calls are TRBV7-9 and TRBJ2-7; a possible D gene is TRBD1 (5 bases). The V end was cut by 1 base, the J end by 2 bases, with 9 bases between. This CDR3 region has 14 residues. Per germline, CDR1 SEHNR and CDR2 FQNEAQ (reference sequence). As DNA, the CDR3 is TGTGCCAGCAGCTTAGAGGGGATTACCTACGAGCAGTACTTC. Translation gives CASSLEGITYEQYF.

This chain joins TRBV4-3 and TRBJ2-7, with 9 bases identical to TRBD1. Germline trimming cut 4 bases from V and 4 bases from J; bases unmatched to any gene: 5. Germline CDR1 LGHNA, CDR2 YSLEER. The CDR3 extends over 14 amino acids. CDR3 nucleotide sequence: TGCGCCAGCAGCCTGCGGACAGGGGAGTACGAGCAGTACTTC. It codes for CASSLRTGEYEQYF.